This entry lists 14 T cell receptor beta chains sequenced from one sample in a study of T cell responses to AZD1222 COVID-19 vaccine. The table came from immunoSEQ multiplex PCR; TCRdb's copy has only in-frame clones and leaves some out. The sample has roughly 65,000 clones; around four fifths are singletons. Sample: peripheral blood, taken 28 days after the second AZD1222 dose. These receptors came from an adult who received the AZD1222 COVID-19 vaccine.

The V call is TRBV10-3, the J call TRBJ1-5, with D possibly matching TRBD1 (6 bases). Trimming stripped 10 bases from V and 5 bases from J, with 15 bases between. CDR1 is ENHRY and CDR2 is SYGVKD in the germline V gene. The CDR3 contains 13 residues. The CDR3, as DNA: TGTGCCACCCACAGGGTACCCGATCAGCCCCAGCATTTT. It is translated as CATHRVPDQPQHF.

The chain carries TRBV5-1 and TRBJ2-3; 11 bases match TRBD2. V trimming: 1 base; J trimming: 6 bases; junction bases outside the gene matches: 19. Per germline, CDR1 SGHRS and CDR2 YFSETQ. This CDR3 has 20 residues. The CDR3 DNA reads TGCGCCAGCAGCTTGAGGGTCGGGCTAGCGGGAGGCCATTCAAGGGATACGCAGTATTTT. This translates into CASSLRVGLAGGHSRDTQYF.

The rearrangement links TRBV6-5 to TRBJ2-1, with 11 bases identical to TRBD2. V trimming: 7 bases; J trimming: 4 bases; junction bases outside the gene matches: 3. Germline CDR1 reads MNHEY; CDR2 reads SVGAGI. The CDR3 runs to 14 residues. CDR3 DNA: TGTGCCAGCACCCGACTAGCGGGGTACAATGAGCAGTTCTTC. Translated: CASTRLAGYNEQFF.

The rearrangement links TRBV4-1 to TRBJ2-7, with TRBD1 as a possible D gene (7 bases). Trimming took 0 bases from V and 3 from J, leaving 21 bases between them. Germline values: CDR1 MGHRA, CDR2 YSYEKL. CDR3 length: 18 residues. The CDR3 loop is CASSQDKWRGPDVYEQYF. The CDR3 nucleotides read TGCGCCAGCAGCCAAGATAAATGGAGGGGGCCAGACGTCTACGAGCAGTACTTC.

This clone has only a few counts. The CDR3 region has the DNA TGTGCCAGCTCCCCAGCGGGAGCTGAGCAGTTCTTC. Amino acids: CASSPAGAEQFF. This chain connects TRBV18 to TRBJ2-1, with 8 positions matching TRBD2. The CDR3 extends over 12 amino acids. In germline, CDR1 is KGHSH, CDR2 LQKENI. After removal of 6 bases from V and 9 bases from J, the junction contained 4 bases not matched to a gene.

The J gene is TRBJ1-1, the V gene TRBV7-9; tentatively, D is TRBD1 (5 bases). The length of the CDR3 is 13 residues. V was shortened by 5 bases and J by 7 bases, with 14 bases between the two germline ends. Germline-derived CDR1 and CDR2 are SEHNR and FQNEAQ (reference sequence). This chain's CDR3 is CASSDHGTGEAFF. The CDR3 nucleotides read TGTGCCAGCAGCGATCATGGGACGGGTGAAGCTTTCTTT.

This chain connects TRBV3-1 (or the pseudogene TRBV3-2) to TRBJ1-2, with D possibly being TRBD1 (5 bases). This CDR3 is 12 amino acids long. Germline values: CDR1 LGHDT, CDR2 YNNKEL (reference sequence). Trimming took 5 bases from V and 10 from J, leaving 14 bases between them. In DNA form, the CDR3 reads TGTGCCAGCAGCGACACGGGGGTACTCTACACCTTC. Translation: CASSDTGVLYTF.

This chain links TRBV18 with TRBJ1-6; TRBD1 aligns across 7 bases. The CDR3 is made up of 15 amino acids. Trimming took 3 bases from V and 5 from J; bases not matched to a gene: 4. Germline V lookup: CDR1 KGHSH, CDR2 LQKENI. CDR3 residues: CASSPQDRDNSPLHF. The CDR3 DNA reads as TGTGCCAGCTCACCGCAAGACAGGGATAATTCACCCCTCCACTTT.

The CDR3 protein is CASRPDPNTGELFF. The CDR3 nucleotides read TGTGCCAGCAGACCGGACCCGAACACCGGGGAGCTGTTTTTT. The genes are TRBV2 and TRBJ2-2, with D hard to call. Germline CDR1 and CDR2: SNHLY and FYNNEI. This CDR3 spans 14 amino acids. V lost 6 bases and J lost 0, with 8 bases in between.

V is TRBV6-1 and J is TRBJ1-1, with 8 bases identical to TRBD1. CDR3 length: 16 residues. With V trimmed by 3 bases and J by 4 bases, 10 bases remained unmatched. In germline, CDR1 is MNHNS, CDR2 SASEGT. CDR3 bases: TGTGCCAGCAGTGACAGGGGGCGCGGATCGGGCACTGAAGCTTTCTTT. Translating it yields CASSDRGRGSGTEAFF.

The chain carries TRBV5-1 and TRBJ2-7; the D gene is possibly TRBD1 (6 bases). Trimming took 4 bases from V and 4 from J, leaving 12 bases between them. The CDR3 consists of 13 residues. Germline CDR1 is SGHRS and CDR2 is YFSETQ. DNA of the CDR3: TGCGCCAGCAGCCCTCGGACAGTTTACGAGCAGTACTTC. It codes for CASSPRTVYEQYF.

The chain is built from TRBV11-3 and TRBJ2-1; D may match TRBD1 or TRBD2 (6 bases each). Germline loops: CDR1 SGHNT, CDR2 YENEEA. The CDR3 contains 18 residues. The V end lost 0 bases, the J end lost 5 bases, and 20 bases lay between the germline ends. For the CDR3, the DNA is TGTGCCAGCAGCTTAGATCAAGGGGGGTCTGTTAAAAACAATGAGCAGTTCTTC. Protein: CASSLDQGGSVKNNEQFF.

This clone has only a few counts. The CDR3 bases are TGCAGCGTTCGTGAAGTAGCGGGAGGGGCTTTCTTT. As protein: CSVREVAGGAFF. The chain links TRBV29-1 to TRBJ1-1; the D is unclear. This CDR3 is built from 12 residues. The V end was cut by 5 bases, the J end by 11 bases, with 18 bases between. From germline, CDR1 is SQVTM and CDR2 ANQGSEA.

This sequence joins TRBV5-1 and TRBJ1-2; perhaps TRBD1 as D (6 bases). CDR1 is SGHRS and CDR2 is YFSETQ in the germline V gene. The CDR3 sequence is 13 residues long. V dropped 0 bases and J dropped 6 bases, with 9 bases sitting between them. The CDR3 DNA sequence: TGCGCCAGCAGCTTGGAGGGGGTAAATGGCTACACCTTC. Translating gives CASSLEGVNGYTF.